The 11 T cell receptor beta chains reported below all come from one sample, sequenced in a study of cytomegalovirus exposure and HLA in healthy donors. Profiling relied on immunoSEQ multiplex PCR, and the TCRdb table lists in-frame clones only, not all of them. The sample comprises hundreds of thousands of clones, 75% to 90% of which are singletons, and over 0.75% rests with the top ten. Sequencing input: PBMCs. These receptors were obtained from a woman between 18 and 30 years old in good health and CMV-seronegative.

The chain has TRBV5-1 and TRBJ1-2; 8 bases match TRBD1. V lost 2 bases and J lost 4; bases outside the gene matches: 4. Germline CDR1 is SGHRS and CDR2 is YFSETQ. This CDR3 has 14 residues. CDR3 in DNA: TGCGCCAGCAGCTTACAGGGGGGTCCCTATGGCTACACCTTC. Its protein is CASSLQGGPYGYTF.

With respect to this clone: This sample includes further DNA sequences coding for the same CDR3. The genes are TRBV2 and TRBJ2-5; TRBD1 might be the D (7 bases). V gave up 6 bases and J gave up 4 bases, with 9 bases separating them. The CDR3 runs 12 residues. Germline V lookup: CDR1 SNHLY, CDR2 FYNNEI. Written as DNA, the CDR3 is TGTGCCAGCAGGCAGGGGGGAGAGACCCAGTACTTC. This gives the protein CASRQGGETQYF.

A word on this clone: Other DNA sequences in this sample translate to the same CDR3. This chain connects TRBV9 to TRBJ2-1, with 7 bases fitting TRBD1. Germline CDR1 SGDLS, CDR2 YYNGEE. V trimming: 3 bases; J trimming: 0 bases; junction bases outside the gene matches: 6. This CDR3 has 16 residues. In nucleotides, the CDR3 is TGTGCCAGCAGCGCGTCAGGGGGATCCTCCTACAATGAGCAGTTCTTC. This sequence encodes CASSASGGSSYNEQFF.

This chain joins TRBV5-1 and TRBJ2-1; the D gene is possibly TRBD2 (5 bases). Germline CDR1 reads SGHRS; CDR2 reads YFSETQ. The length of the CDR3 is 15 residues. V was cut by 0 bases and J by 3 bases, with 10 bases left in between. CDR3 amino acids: CASSLAGIIYNEQFF. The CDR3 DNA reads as TGCGCCAGCAGCTTGGCGGGGATAATCTACAATGAGCAGTTCTTC.

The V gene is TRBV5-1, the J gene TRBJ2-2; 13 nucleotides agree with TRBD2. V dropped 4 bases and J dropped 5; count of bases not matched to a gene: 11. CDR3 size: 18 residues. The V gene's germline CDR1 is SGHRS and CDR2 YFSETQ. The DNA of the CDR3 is TGCGCCAGCAGCCCTGCCGGGACTAGCGGGGCGGGGACCGGGGAGCTGTTTTTT. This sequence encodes CASSPAGTSGAGTGELFF.

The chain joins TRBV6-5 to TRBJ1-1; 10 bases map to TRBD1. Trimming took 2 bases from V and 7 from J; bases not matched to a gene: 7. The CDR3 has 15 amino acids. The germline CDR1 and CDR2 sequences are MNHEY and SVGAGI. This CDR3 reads CASSYLRQGAYEAFF. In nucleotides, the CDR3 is TGTGCCAGCAGTTACCTAAGACAGGGGGCATATGAAGCTTTCTTT.

In DNA, the CDR3 is TGTGCCAGCACTCGACTAGCGGGGGCCCGAGATACGCAGTATTTT. Translation: CASTRLAGARDTQYF. V gene TRBV2 combines with J gene TRBJ2-3, with 12 bases lining up with TRBD2. The CDR3 runs to 15 residues. V shed 7 bases and J 5 bases; nucleotides not matched to a gene: 7. CDR1 and CDR2 from the germline V gene are SNHLY and FYNNEI.

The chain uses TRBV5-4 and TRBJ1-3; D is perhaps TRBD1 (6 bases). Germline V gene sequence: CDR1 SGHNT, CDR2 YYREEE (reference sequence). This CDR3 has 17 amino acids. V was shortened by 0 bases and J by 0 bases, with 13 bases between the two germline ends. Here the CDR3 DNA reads TGTGCCAGCAGCTTGGCGGGGGGCCCCAGCTCTGGAAACACCATATATTTT. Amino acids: CASSLAGGPSSGNTIYF.

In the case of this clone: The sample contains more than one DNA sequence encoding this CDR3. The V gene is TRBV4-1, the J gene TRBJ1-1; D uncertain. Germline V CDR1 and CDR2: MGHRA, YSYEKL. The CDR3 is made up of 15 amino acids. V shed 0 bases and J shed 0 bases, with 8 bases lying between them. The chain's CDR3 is CASSQDPGLNTEAFF. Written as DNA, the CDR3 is TGCGCCAGCAGCCAAGATCCAGGCCTGAACACTGAAGCTTTCTTT.

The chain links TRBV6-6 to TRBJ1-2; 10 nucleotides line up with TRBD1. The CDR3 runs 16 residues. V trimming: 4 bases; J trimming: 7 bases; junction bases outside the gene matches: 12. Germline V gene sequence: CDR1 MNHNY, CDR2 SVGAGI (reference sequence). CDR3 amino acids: CASSFANPGTGAGYTF. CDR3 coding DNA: TGTGCCAGCAGTTTCGCAAATCCCGGGACAGGGGCTGGCTACACCTTC.

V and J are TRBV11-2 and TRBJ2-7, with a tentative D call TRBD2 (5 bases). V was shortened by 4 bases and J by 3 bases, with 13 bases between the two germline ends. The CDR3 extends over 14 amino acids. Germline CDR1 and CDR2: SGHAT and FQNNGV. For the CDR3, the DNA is TGTGCCAGCAGCTACGGACTTACCCTCTACGAGCAGTACTTC. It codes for CASSYGLTLYEQYF.